The source of this TCR beta chain is a study of cytomegalovirus exposure and HLA in healthy donors. Study findings and constraints: A later analysis found first-cohort TCR clusters tended to co-occur in the 90 to 150 validation repertoires.

As for this clone: Its antigen is not identified.

Method: immunoSEQ multiplex PCR; TCRdb's copy keeps in-frame clones and lacks some. Among over 150,000 clones listed, approximately 83% were seen once. The CDR3 loop spans 14 amino acids. The V end lost 7 bases, the J end lost 0 bases, and 12 bases lay between the germline ends. The germline V gene has CDR1 MNHNS and CDR2 SASEGT. The rearrangement links TRBV6-1 to TRBJ1-1; D is uncertain. Material for sequencing was PBMCs. The sequence was obtained from a woman aged 18-29 years in good health and CMV-seropositive. CDR3 sequence: CASKRAGMNTEAFF. CDR3 bases: TGTGCCAGCAAGCGGGCTGGAATGAACACTGAAGCTTTCTTT.